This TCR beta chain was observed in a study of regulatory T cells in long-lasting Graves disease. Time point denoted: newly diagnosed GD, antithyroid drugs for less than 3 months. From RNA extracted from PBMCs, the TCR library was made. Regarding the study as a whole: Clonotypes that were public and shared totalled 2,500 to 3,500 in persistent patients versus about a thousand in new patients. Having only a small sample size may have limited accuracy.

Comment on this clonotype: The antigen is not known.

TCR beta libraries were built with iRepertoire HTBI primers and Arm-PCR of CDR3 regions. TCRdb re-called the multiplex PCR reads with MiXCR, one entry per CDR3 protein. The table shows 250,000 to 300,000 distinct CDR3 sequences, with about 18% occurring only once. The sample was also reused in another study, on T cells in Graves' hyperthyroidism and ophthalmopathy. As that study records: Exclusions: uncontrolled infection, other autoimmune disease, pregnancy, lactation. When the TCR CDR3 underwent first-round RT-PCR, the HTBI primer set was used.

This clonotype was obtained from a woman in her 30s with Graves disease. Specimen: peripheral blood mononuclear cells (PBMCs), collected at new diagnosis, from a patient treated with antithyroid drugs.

The CDR3 DNA follows: TGTGCCACTGCACGATTCGGAGCAGAAGGGAAGACCCAGTACTTC. It encodes CATARFGAEGKTQYF. The chain joins TRBV6-2 or TRBV6-3 to TRBJ2-5; D unclear. Trimming took 10 bases from V and 6 from J, leaving 24 bases between them. Germline V gives CDR1 MNHEY, CDR2 SVGEGT. CDR3 size: 15 residues.